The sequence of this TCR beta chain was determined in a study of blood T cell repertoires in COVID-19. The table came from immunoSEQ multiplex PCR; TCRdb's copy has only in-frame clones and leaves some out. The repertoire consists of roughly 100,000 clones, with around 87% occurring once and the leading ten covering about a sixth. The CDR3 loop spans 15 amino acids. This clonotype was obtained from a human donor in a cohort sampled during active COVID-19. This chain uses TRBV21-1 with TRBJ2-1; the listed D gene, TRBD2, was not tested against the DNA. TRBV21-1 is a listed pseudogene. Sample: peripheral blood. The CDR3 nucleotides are TGTGCCAGCAGCAAAGAGGAGGTCACTTTAGCGGGGAAGTTCTTC. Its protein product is CASSKEEVTLAGKFF.